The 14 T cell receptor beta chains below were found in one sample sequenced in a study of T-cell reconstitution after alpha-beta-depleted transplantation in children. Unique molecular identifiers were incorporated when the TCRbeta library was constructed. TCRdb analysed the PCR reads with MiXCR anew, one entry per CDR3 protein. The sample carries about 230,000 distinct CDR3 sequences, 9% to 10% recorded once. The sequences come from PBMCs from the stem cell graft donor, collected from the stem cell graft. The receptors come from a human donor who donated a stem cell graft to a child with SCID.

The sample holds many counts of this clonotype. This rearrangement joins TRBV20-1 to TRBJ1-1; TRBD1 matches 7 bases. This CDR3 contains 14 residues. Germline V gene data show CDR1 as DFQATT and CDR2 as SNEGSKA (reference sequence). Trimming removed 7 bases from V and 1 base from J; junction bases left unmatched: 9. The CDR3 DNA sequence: TGCAGTGTTACCCCCGGGACAGCGAACACTGAAGCTTTCTTT. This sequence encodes CSVTPGTANTEAFF.

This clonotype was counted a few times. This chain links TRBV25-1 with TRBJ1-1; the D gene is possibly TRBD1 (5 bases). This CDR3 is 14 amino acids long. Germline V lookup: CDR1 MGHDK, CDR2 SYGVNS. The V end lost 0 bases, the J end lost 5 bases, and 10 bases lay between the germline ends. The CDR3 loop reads CASSEYQEGTEAFF. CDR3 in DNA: TGTGCCAGCAGTGAATACCAAGAGGGGACTGAAGCTTTCTTT.

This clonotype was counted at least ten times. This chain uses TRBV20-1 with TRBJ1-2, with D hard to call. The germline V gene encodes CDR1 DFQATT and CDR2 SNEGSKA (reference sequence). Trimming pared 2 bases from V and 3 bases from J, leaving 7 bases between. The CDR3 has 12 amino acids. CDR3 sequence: CSARNRDYGYTF. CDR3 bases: TGCAGTGCTAGAAACCGGGACTATGGCTACACCTTC.

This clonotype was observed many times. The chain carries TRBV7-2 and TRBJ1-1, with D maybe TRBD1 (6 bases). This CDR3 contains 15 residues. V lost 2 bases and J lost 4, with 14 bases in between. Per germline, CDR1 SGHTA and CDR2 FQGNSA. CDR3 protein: CASSLMGQGATEAFF. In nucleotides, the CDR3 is TGTGCCAGCAGCTTAATGGGACAAGGGGCCACTGAAGCTTTCTTT. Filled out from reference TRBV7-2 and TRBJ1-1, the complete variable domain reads GAGVSQSPSNKVTEKGKDVELRCDPISGHTALYWYRQSLGQGLEFLIYFQGNSAPDKSGLPSDRFSAERTGGSVSTLTIQRTQQEDSAVYLCASSLMGQGATEAFFGQGTRLTVV.

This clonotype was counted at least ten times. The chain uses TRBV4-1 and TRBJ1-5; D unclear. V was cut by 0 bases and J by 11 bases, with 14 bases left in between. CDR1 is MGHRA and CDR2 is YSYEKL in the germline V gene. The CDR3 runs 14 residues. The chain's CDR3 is CASSQDDGRFSQHF. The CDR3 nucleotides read TGCGCCAGCAGCCAAGATGACGGGAGGTTCTCCCAGCATTTT.

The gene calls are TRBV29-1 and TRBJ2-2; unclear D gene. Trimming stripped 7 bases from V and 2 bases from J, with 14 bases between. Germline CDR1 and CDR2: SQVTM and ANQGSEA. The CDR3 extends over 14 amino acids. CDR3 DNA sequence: TGCAGCGCCTTAGGGCCACTAAACACCGGGGAGCTGTTTTTT. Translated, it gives CSALGPLNTGELFF.

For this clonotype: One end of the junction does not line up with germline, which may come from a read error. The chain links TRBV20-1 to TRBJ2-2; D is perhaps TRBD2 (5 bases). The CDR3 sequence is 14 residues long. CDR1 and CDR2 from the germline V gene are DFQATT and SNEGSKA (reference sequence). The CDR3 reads CSALNGLSTRELFF. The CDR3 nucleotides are TGCAGTGCCCTCAATGGACTCTCCACCCGGGAGCTGTTTTTT.

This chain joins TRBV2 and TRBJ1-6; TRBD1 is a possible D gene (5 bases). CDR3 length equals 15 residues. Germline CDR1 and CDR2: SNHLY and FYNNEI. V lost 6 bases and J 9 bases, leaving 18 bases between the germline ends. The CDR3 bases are TGTGCCAGCAGGAGGTTAAAGGGGTGGGGTTCACCCCTCCACTTT. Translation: CASRRLKGWGSPLHF. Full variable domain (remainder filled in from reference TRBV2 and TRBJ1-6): EPEVTQTPSHQVTQMGQEVILRCVPISNHLYFYWYRQILGQKVEFLVSFYNNEISEKSEIFDDQFSVERPDGSNFTLKIRSTKLEDSAMYFCASRRLKGWGSPLHFGNGTRLTVT.

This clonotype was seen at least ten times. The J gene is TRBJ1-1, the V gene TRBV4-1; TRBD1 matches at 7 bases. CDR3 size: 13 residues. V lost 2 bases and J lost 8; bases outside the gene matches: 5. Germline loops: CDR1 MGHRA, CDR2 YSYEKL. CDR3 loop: CASSQSRDSEAFF. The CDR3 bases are TGCGCCAGCAGCCAATCGAGGGACAGCGAAGCTTTCTTT.

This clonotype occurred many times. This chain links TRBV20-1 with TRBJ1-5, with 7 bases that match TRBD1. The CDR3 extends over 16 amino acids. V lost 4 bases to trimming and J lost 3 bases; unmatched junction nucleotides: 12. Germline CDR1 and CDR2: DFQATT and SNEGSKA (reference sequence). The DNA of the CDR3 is TGCAGTGCTACGGGGCCCGACAGGGACGACAATCAGCCCCAGCATTTT. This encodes CSATGPDRDDNQPQHF.

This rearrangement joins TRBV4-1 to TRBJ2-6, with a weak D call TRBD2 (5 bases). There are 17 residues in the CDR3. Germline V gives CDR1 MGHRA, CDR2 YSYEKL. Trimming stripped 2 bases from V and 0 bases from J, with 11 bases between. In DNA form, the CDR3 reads TGCGCCAGCAGCCAATCTAGCCAAAGCTCTGGGGCCAACGTCCTGACTTTC. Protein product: CASSQSSQSSGANVLTF.

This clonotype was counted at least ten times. The CDR3 bases are TGTGCCATCAGTGATGTCGTTAACCCCTTGAGCTCCTACAATGAGCAGTTCTTC. Translated: CAISDVVNPLSSYNEQFF. The chain is built from TRBV10-3 and TRBJ2-1; D ambiguous. Germline V gene sequence: CDR1 ENHRY, CDR2 SYGVKD. Trimming removed 3 bases at V and 0 bases at J, with 18 bases between. The CDR3 has 18 residues.

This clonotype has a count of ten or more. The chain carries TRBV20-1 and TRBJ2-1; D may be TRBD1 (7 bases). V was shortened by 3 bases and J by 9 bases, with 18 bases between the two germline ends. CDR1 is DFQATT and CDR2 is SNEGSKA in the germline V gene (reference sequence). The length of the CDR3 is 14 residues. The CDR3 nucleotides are TGCAGTGCTAGCCGCGGGACCGGGGACAGTGAGCAGTTCTTC. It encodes CSASRGTGDSEQFF.

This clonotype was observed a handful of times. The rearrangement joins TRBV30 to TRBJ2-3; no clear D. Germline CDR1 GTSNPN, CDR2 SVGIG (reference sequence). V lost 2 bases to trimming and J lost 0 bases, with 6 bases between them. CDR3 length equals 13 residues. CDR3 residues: CAWSRPSTDTQYF. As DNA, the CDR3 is TGTGCCTGGAGTCGGCCTAGCACAGATACGCAGTATTTT.